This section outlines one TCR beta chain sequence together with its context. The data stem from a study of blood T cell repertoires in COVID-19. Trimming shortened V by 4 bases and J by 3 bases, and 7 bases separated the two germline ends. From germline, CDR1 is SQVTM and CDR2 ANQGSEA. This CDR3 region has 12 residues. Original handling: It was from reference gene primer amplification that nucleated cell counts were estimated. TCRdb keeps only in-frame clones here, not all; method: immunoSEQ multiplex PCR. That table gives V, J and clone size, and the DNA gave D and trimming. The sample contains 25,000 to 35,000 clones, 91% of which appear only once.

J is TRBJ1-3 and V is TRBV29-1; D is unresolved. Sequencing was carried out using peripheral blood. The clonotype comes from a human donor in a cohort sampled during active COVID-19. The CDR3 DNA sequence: TGCAGCGTTGCTAGCGGTGGAAACACCATATATTTT. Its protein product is CSVASGGNTIYF.